The clone carrying this T cell receptor (beta chain) has only a few counts. These data come from a study of Graves' ophthalmopathy and Graves' hyperthyroidism. Hyperthyroidism patients, aged 18 to 65, were newly diagnosed, under 2 months' duration. The PBMCs used were ones drawn from approximately 9.9 ml of fresh peripheral blood. The ends were cut back, 5 bases at V and 4 bases at J, with 11 bases in the middle. The CDR3 totals 13 residues. Germline V gene data show CDR1 as LGHDT and CDR2 as YNNKEL (reference sequence). The authors amplified TCR beta CDR3 regions from RNA transcripts. First-round RT-PCR relied on HTBI primers, and a second-round multiplex PCR came next. TCRdb re-derived calls from the multiplex PCR reads in MiXCR, one entry per CDR3 protein. The table includes 350,000 to 400,000 distinct CDR3 sequences, over 15% detected once.

This chain links TRBV3-1 with TRBJ1-1; the D gene is possibly TRBD1 (5 bases). The sequenced sample was peripheral blood. The receptor comes from a woman aged 18-35 years with stable Graves' hyperthyroidism. The CDR3 bases are TGTGCCAGCAGCAGGGGATGGGGCACTGAAGCTTTCTTT. The encoded protein is CASSRGWGTEAFF.